Listed here are 14 T cell receptor beta chains from one sample, sequenced in a study of graft-versus-host responses after intestinal transplantation. The data were produced by immunoSEQ multiplex PCR, yet TCRdb's version contains in-frame clones alone and is incomplete. The profile shows 130,000 to 150,000 clones, about nine tenths of them singletons. Their antigens are not known. The sample in question was unstimulated CD4+ T cells sorted from spleen or lymph node cells, obtained before intestinal transplant. The receptors shown here come from a human donor who received an intestinal transplant.

V usage is TRBV28 and J usage is TRBJ1-6; D is unclear. CDR3 length: 12 amino acids. Germline loops: CDR1 MDHEN, CDR2 SYDVKM. The V and J ends lost 4 bases and 7 bases respectively, with 5 bases between them. This CDR3 reads CASSSQNSPLHF. For the CDR3, the DNA is TGTGCCAGCAGTTCCCAGAATTCACCCCTCCACTTT.

This chain links TRBV4-2 with TRBJ2-7; D is perhaps TRBD2 (6 bases). CDR3 length: 16 amino acids. Germline V gives CDR1 LGHNA, CDR2 YNFKEQ. V was trimmed by 1 base and J by 3 bases, leaving 16 bases between them. DNA for the CDR3: TGTGCCAGCAGCCAAGTCGCGGGGACGGGGAGCTACGAGCAGTACTTC. It is translated as CASSQVAGTGSYEQYF.

CDR3 sequence reads: CASSVSEAGVGDTQYF. In DNA form, the CDR3 reads TGTGCCAGCAGTGTATCAGAAGCGGGAGTGGGAGATACGCAGTATTTT. The rearrangement links TRBV25-1 to TRBJ2-3; 8 bases align to TRBD2. The length of the CDR3 is 16 residues. V was clipped by 4 bases and J by 5 bases; unmatched bases: 11. Germline V lookup: CDR1 MGHDK, CDR2 SYGVNS. Filled out from reference TRBV25-1 and TRBJ2-3, the complete variable domain reads EADIYQTPRYLVIGTGKKITLECSQTMGHDKMYWYQQDPGMELHLIHYSYGVNSTEKGDLSSESTVSRIRTEHFPLTLESARPSHTSQYLCASSVSEAGVGDTQYFGPGTRLTVL.

The chain couples TRBV5-6 to TRBJ2-7; 14 bases align to TRBD2. Germline trimming cut 0 bases from V and 6 bases from J; bases unmatched to any gene: 2. The CDR3 sequence is 15 residues long. Germline loops: CDR1 SGHDT, CDR2 YYEEEE. CDR3 DNA: TGTGCCAGCAGCTTGGGGGGACTAGCGGGAGTCGAGCAGTACTTC. Translated: CASSLGGLAGVEQYF.

This chain links TRBV7-9 with TRBJ1-3; TRBD1 might be the D (5 bases). Germline CDR1 reads SEHNR; CDR2 reads FQNEAQ (reference sequence). The V and J ends lost 1 base and 8 bases respectively, with 15 bases between them. This CDR3 has 15 amino acids. The CDR3 DNA reads as TGTGCCAGCAGCTTAGAGTGGACTGGGGGAGACACCATATATTTT. Protein sequence: CASSLEWTGGDTIYF.

The chain uses TRBV6-5 and TRBJ2-1; TRBD1 is a possible D gene (5 bases). The CDR3 contains 15 residues. The germline CDR1 and CDR2 sequences are MNHEY and SVGAGI. V was pared by 5 bases and J by 6 bases, with 17 bases between. In nucleotides, the CDR3 is TGTGCCAGCAGTCCTACCGGGCCCACAGGCAATGAGCAGTTCTTC. This gives the protein CASSPTGPTGNEQFF.

J is TRBJ1-2 and V is TRBV5-1; 9 bases are shared with TRBD1. The CDR3 has 14 amino acids. J gave up 7 bases and V 4 bases, and 8 bases lay outside the gene matches. Germline CDR1 reads SGHRS; CDR2 reads YFSETQ. CDR3 loop: CASSPDRGWSGYTF. CDR3 sequence (DNA): TGCGCCAGCAGCCCGGACAGGGGATGGTCTGGCTACACCTTC.

Concerning this clone itself: Other nucleotide sequences from this sample produce the same CDR3. The chain recombines TRBV6-1 with TRBJ1-2, with a possible D match to TRBD1 (5 bases). The V gene lost 1 base and the J gene lost 1 base, with 10 bases spanning the gap. The germline gives CDR1 MNHNS, CDR2 SASEGT. The length of the CDR3 is 15 residues. The CDR3 here is CASSEGRDYNYGYTF. The CDR3 region has the DNA TGTGCCAGCAGTGAAGGGAGGGACTATAACTATGGCTACACCTTC.

The V gene is TRBV28, the J gene TRBJ2-7; D remains unclear. V lost 5 bases and J 5 bases, leaving 16 bases between the germline ends. The CDR3 is made up of 14 amino acids. The germline V gene encodes CDR1 MDHEN and CDR2 SYDVKM. The CDR3 loop is CASSPPTVNHEQYF. The CDR3, as DNA: TGTGCCAGCAGTCCCCCCACAGTGAACCACGAGCAGTACTTC.

The chain uses TRBV1 and TRBJ1-4. TRBV1 is given as a pseudogene. This CDR3 has 16 amino acids. The CDR3 sequence is CTSSPFFGGSNEKLFF. CDR3 in DNA: TGCACCAGCAGCCCTTTTTTCGGGGGATCTAATGAAAAACTGTTTTTT.

About this clone: Other nucleotide sequences in the sample specify the same CDR3. V usage is TRBV29-1 and J usage is TRBJ2-7, with 7 positions matching TRBD1. The germline CDR1 and CDR2 sequences are SQVTM and ANQGSEA. J gave up 7 bases and V 4 bases, and 7 bases lay outside the gene matches. CDR3 length: 12 amino acids. The CDR3 region has the DNA TGCAGCGTTGCACAGGGGTCAGGGGAGCAGTACTTC. The encoded protein is CSVAQGSGEQYF.

V usage is TRBV19 and J usage is TRBJ1-1, with D maybe TRBD1 (6 bases). CDR3 length equals 15 residues. The V gene's germline CDR1 is LNHDA and CDR2 SQIVND (reference sequence). V lost 5 bases to trimming and J lost 11 bases, with 24 bases between them. In DNA form, the CDR3 reads TGTGCCAGTAGTGGGGGGACTCTTCTAACCCAGGGGGCTTTCTTT. It yields the protein CASSGGTLLTQGAFF.

This chain joins TRBV30 and TRBJ2-3; tentatively, D is TRBD1 or TRBD2 (6 bases each). Germline V CDR1 and CDR2: GTSNPN, SVGIG (reference sequence). The CDR3 spans 13 residues. V was shortened by 3 bases and J by 4 bases, with 11 bases between the two germline ends. In DNA form, the CDR3 reads TGTGCCTGGAGGAGGGGGGTTGCAGATACGCAGTATTTT. It specifies CAWRRGVADTQYF.

The chain links TRBV7-3 to TRBJ2-1; TRBD2 matches at 7 bases. Losses at the gene ends were 6 bases for V and 3 bases for J; bases not matched to a gene: 8. CDR1 and CDR2 from the germline V gene are SGHTA and FQGTGA. The CDR3 runs to 15 residues. The CDR3 region is CASSLGLVGYNEQFF. The CDR3 DNA is TGTGCCAGCAGTCTCGGACTAGTCGGCTACAATGAGCAGTTCTTC.